In its sample, the clone carrying this TCR beta chain was seen a few times. Antigen specificity is unknown. This sample stems from a study of beta chain features in type 1 diabetes. Sequenced material consisted of expressed TCRB transcripts (all of the isolated RNA was reverse transcribed). Average reads per stem cell-like memory T cell sample were about a million. Produced via immunoSEQ multiplex PCR; TCRdb's table is partial and in-frame only. The sample consists of tens of thousands of clones, about 32% of them appearing once. Study-wide results and limits: Patients' naive, central memory and Treg TCRB repertoires seemed closer to one another than those of healthy donors. Among patients with Type 1 diabetes, TCRB CDR3s were moderately but significantly shorter in every one of the four CD4+ subsets.

Germline CDR1 is SGHTA and CDR2 is FQGNSA. With V trimmed by 3 bases and J by 6 bases, 11 bases remained unmatched. There are 16 residues in the CDR3. The chain carries TRBV7-2 and TRBJ1-5; 7 nucleotides align to TRBD1. The sample consisted of stem cell memory CD4+ T cells from blood. The clonotype originates from a young woman in good health. This CDR3 reads CASSLGQTGLGQPQHF. The CDR3 DNA sequence: TGTGCCAGCAGCTTGGGACAGACCGGGCTTGGTCAGCCCCAGCATTTT.